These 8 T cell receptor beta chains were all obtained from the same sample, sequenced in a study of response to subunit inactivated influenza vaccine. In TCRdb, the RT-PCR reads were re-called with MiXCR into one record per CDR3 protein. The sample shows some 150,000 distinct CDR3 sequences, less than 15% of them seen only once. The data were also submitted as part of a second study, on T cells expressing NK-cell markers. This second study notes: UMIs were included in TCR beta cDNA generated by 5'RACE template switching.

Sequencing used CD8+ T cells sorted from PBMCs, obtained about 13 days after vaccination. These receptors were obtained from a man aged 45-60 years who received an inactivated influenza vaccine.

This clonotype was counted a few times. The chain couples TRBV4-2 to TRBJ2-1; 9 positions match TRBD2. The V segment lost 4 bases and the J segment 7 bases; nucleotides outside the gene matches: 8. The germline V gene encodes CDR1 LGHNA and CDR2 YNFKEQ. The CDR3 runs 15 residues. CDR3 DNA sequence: TGTGCCAGCAGCCGAACGCGGGGGGGCAGGAATGAGCAGTTCTTC. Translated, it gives CASSRTRGGRNEQFF.

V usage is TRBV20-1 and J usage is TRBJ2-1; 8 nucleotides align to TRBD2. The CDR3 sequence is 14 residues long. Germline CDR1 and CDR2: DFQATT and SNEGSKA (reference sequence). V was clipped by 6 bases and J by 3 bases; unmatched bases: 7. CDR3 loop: CSARLAFLYNEQFF. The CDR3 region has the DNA TGCAGTGCAAGACTAGCGTTCCTCTACAATGAGCAGTTCTTC.

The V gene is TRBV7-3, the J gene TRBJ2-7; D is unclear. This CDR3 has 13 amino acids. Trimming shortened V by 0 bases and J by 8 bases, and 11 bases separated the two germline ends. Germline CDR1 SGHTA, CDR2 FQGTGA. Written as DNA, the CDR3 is TGTGCCAGCAGCTTAACGCTCCTTTGCAAGCAGTACTTC. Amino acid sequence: CASSLTLLCKQYF.

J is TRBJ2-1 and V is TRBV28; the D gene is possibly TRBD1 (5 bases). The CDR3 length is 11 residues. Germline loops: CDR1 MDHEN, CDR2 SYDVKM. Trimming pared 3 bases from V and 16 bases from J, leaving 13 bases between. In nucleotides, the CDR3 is TGTGCCAGCAGTTTGTCGGACAAGGACTTCTTC. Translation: CASSLSDKDFF.

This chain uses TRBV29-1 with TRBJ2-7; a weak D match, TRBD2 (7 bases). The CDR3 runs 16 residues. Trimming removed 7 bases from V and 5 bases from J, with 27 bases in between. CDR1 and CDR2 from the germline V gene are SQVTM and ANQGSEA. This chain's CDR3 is CSAEGGTGVGFNEQYF. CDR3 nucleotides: TGCAGCGCCGAGGGGGGGACGGGAGTTGGATTTAACGAGCAGTACTTC.

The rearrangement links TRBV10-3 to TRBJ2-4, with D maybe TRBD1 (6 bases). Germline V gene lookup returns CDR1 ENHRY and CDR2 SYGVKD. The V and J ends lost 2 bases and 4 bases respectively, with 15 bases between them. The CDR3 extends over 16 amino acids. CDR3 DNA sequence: TGTGCCATCAGTGAGCCCACTCTAGGGGGAAAAAACATTCAGTACTTC. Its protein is CAISEPTLGGKNIQYF.

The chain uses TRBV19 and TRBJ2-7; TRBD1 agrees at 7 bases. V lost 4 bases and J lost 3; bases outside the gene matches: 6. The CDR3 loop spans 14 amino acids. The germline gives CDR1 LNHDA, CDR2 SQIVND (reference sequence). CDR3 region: CASSNPDRDYEQYF. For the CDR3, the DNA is TGTGCCAGTAGTAACCCTGACAGGGACTACGAGCAGTACTTC.

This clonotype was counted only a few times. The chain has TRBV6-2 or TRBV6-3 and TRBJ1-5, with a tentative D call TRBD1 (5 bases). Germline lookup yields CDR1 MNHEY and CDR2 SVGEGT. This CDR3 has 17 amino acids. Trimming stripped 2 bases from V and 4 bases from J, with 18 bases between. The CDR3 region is CASSYRLWAGRNQPQHF. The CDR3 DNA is TGTGCCAGCAGTTACAGGCTTTGGGCAGGGAGAAATCAGCCCCAGCATTTT.